The 2 T cell receptor beta chains given below trace back to one sample, sequenced in a study of blood T cell repertoires in COVID-19. Profiling relied on immunoSEQ multiplex PCR, and the TCRdb table lists in-frame clones only, not all of them. Here the sample spans around 130,000 clones, about four fifths being singletons. The sequenced sample was peripheral blood. These receptors originate from a woman aged 45-60 years with acute or convalescent COVID-19.

This clone was counted only a few times. The chain is built from TRBV18 and TRBJ1-2; weak D call: TRBD1 (5 bases). The CDR3 is 17 residues long. Germline V lookup: CDR1 KGHSH, CDR2 LQKENI. V was cut by 0 bases and J by 2 bases, with 16 bases left in between. This CDR3 is CASSPPNFGRANYGYTF. The CDR3 DNA sequence: TGTGCCAGCTCACCACCGAACTTTGGCAGGGCGAACTATGGCTACACCTTC.

The chain carries TRBV4-1 and TRBJ2-3, with D unclear. The length of the CDR3 is 16 residues. Germline V lookup: CDR1 MGHRA, CDR2 YSYEKL. The ends were cut back, 1 base at V and 0 bases at J, with 11 bases in the middle. The CDR3 protein is CASSQGLTISTDTQYF. CDR3 coding DNA: TGCGCCAGCAGCCAAGGACTTACTATTAGCACAGATACGCAGTATTTT.